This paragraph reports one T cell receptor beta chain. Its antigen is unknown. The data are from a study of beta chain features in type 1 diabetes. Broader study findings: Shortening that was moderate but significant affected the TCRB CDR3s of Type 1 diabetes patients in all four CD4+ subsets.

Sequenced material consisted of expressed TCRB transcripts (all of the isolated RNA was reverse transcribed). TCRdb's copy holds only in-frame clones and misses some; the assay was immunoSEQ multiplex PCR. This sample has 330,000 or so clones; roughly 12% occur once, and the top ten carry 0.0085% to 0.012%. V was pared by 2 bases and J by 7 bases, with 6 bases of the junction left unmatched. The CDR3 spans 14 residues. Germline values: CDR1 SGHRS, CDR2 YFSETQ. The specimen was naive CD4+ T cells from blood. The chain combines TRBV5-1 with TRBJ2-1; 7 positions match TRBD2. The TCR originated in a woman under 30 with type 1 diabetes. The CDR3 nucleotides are TGCGCCAGCAGCTTACTAGCGATTGGGAATGAGCAGTTCTTC. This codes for CASSLLAIGNEQFF.